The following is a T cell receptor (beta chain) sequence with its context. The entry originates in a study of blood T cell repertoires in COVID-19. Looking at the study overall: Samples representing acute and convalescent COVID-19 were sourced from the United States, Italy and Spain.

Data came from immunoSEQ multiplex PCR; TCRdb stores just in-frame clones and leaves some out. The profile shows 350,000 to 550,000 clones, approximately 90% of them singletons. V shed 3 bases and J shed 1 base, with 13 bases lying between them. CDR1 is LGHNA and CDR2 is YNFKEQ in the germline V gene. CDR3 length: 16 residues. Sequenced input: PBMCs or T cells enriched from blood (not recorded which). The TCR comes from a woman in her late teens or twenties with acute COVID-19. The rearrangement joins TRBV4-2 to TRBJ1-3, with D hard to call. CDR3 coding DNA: TGTGCCAGCAGCCAGCGCAAGACGGGATCTGGAAACACCATATATTTT. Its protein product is CASSQRKTGSGNTIYF.